Listed below are T cell receptor beta chains from one sample, sequenced in a study of blood T cell repertoires in COVID-19. Produced via immunoSEQ multiplex PCR; TCRdb's table is partial and in-frame only. The table includes 140,000 to 150,000 clones, around 81% detected once. The sequenced material came from peripheral blood. Source of these receptors: a human donor in a cohort sampled during active COVID-19. CDR3s include the opening cysteine and the closing phenylalanine or tryptophan. The D gene is left open where the match is weak.

CDR3 length	J gene	V gene	D gene	CDR3 protein
15	TRBJ2-3	TRBV5-6	TRBD1	CASSVRQGATDTQYF
16	TRBJ2-7	TRBV9	TRBD2	CASSVDAGTSGHEQYF
15	TRBJ1-2	TRBV6-6	TRBD1	CASSNSRDRGYGYTF
15	TRBJ1-2	TRBV19	.	CASSIDDSFNYGYTF
12	TRBJ2-7	TRBV5-6	.	CASSSGGQLEYF
15	TRBJ2-7	TRBV2	TRBD1	CASSELDRETGEQYF
13	TRBJ2-5	TRBV25-1	.	CASITLAGETQYF
15	TRBJ2-6	TRBV19	TRBD1	CASTRQGSGANVLTF
18	TRBJ2-7	TRBV15	.	CATSRVGQKATDPYEQYF
17	TRBJ1-1	TRBV28	.	CASSLRGGLGVNTEAFF
14	TRBJ2-3	TRBV5-4	.	CASSLAMSTDTQYF
15	TRBJ1-2	TRBV19	TRBD1	CASSPDRGPYYGYTF
15	TRBJ1-5	TRBV5-1	.	CASRMVTEGNQPQHF
14	TRBJ1-5	TRBV28	.	CASTPGGTNQPQHF
13	TRBJ2-7	TRBV5-4	TRBD1	CASTRDRAYEQYF
13	TRBJ2-7	TRBV4-2	.	CASSQDRGYEQYF
13	TRBJ2-7	TRBV28	TRBD2	CATLSGGAYEQYF
14	TRBJ2-7	TRBV18	.	CASSSMTGSYEQYF
14	TRBJ2-5	TRBV2	TRBD2	CASSVGTSGRVEDF
14	TRBJ1-6	TRBV5-1	.	CASSATLAEGEIHF
15	TRBJ2-3	TRBV7-2	TRBD2	CASSFMTAGVLTQYF
13	TRBJ1-1	TRBV7-8	.	CASSLDRDQGAFF
17	TRBJ1-2	TRBV7-9	.	CASSLGQEEGILYGYTF
16	TRBJ2-7	TRBV5-1	TRBD2	CASSWGLAGVRNEQYF
14	TRBJ1-2	TRBV6-2/TRBV6-3	.	CASSYAGGTGGYTF
17	TRBJ2-7	TRBV11-2	TRBD2	CASSLPLAGGPLYEQYF
14	TRBJ2-7	TRBV2	TRBD1	CASSEQGVGYEQYF